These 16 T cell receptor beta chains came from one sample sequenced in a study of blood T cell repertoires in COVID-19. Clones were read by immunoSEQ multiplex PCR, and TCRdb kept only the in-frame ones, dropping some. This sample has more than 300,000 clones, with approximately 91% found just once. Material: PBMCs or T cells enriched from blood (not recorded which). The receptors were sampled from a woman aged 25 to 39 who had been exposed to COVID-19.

This CDR3 reads CASSQAALMNEQYF. The DNA of the CDR3 is TGTGCCAGCAGCCAGGCGGCCCTTATGAACGAGCAGTACTTC. The chain recombines TRBV14 with TRBJ2-7; D gene uncertain. CDR3 length: 14 amino acids. Per the germline V gene, CDR1 is SGHDN and CDR2 is FVKESK. V was trimmed by 3 bases and J by 5 bases, leaving 14 bases between them.

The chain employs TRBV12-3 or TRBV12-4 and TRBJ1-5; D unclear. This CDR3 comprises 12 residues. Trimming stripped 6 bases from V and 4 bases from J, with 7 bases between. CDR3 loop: CASSPSNQPQHF. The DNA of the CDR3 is TGTGCCAGCAGCCCTAGTAATCAGCCCCAGCATTTT.

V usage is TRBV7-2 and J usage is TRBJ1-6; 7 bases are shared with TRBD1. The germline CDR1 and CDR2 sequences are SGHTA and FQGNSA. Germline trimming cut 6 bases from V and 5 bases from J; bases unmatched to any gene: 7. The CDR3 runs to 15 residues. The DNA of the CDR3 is TGTGCCAGCAGGTTGAGGGGGCTCGATAATTCACCCCTCCACTTT. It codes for CASRLRGLDNSPLHF.

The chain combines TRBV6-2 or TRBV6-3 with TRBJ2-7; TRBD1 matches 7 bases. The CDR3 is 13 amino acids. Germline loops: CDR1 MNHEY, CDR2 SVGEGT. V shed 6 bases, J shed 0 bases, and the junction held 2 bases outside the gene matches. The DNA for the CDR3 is TGTGCCAGCAGCGGGGACAGCTCCTACGAGCAGTACTTC. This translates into CASSGDSSYEQYF.

CDR3 nucleotides: TGCAGCGTTGAAGGGGGACTAGCGGGGGATGCCGAGACCCAGTACTTC. Encoded protein: CSVEGGLAGDAETQYF. V usage is TRBV29-1 and J usage is TRBJ2-5; 14 nucleotides agree with TRBD2. Trimming removed 1 base from V and 5 bases from J; junction bases left unmatched: 6. The germline gives CDR1 SQVTM, CDR2 ANQGSEA. There are 16 residues in the CDR3.

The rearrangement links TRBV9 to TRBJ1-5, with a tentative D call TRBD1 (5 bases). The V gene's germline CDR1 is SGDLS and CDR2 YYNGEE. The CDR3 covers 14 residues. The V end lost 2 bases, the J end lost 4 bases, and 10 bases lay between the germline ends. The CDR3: CASSVQGENQPQHF. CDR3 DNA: TGTGCCAGCAGCGTTCAGGGTGAGAATCAGCCCCAGCATTTT. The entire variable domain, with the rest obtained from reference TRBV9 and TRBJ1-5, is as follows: DSGVTQTPKHLITATGQRVTLRCSPRSGDLSVYWYQQSLDQGLQFLIQYYNGEERAKGNILERFSAQQFPDLHSELNLSSLELGDSALYFCASSVQGENQPQHFGDGTRLSIL.

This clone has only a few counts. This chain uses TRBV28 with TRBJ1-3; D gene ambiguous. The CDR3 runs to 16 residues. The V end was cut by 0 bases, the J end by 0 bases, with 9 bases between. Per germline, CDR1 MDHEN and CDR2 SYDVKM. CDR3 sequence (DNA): TGTGCCAGCAGTTTATGGGTTTCTAGCTCTGGAAACACCATATATTTT. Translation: CASSLWVSSSGNTIYF.

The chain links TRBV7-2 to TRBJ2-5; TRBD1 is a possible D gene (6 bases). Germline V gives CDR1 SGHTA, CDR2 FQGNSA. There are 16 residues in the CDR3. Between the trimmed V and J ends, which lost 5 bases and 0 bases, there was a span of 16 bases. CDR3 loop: CASSPWGLPYQETQYF. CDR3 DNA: TGTGCCAGCAGCCCGTGGGGGCTGCCGTACCAAGAGACCCAGTACTTC.

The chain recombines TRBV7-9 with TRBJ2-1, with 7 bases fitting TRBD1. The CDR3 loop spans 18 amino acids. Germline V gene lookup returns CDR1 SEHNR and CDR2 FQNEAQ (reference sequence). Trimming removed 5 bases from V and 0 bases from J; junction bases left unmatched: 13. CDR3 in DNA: TGTGCCAGCAGCCTCCCCTTTAGGGGGCCCAACTCCTACAATGAGCAGTTCTTC. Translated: CASSLPFRGPNSYNEQFF.

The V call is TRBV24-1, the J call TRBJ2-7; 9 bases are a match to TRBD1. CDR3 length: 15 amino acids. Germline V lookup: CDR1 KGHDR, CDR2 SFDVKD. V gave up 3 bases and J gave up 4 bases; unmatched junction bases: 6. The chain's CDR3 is CATSDGAGTGYEQYF. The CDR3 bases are TGTGCCACCAGTGATGGAGCCGGGACAGGGTACGAGCAGTACTTC.

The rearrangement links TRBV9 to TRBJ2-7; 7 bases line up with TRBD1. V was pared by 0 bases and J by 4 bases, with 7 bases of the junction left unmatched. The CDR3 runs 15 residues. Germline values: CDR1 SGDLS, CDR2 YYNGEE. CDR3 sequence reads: CASSVGIGGMYEQYF. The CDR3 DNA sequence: TGTGCCAGCAGCGTAGGAATAGGGGGCATGTACGAGCAGTACTTC.

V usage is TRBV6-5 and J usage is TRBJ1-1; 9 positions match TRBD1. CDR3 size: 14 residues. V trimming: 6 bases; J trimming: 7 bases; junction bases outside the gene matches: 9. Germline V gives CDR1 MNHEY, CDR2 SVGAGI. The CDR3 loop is CASRGQGSGIEAFF. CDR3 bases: TGTGCCAGCAGGGGACAGGGATCGGGCATTGAAGCTTTCTTT.

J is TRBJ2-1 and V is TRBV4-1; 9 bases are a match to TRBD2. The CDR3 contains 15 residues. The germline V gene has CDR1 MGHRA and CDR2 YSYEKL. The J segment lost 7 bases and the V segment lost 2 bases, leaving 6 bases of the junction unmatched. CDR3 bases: TGCGCCAGCAGCCAAATGGGACTAGCATTAAATGAGCAGTTCTTC. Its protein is CASSQMGLALNEQFF.

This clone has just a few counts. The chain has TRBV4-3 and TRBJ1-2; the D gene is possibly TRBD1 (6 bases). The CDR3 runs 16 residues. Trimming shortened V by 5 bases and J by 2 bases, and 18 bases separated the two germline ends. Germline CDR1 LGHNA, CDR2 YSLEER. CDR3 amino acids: CASSWGQGEANYGYTF. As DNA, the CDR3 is TGCGCCAGCAGCTGGGGGCAGGGAGAGGCGAACTATGGCTACACCTTC.

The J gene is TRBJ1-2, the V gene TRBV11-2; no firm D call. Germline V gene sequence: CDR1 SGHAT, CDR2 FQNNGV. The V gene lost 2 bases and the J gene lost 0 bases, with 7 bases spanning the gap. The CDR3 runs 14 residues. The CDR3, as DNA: TGTGCCAGCAGCTTATACAATTCTAACTATGGCTACACCTTC. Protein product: CASSLYNSNYGYTF.

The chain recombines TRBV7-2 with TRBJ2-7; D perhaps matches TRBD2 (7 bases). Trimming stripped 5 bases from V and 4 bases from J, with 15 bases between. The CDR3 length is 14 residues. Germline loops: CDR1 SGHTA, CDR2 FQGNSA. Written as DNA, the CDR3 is TGTGCCAGCAGCCGGGGGCGGGGGCTATACGAGCAGTACTTC. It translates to CASSRGRGLYEQYF.